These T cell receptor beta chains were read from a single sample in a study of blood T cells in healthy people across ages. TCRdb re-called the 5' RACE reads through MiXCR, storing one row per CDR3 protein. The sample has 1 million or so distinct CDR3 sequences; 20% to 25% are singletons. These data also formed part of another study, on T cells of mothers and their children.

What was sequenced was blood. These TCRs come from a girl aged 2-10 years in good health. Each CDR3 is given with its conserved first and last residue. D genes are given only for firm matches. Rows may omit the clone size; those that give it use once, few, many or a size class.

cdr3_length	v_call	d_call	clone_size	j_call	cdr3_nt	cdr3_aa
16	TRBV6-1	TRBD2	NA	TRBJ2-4	TGTGCCAGCAGTGCCTTAATTAGCGGGAGGGAGGACATTCAGTACTTC	CASSALISGREDIQYF
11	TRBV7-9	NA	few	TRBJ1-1	TGTGCCAGCAGCTTAGCAGAGAGAGCTTTCTTT	CASSLAERAFF
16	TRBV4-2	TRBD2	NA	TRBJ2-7	TGTGCCAGCAGCCAAGATAGGGGACTAGCGGGATACGAGCAGTACTTC	CASSQDRGLAGYEQYF
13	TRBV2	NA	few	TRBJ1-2	TGTGCCAGCAGCGTCCAGGCCGTCTATGGCTACACCTTC	CASSVQAVYGYTF
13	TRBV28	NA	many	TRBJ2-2	TGTGCCAGCAGGAGAGAGAAGGGAGGGGAGCTGTTTTTT	CASRREKGGELFF
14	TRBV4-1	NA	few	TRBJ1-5	TGCGCCAGCAGCCACCAACGGACCAATCAGCCCCAGCATTTT	CASSHQRTNQPQHF
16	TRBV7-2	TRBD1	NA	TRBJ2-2	TGTGCCAGCAGCTCCCCGACAGGGGCCCCCTCAGGGAAGCTGTTTTTT	CASSSPTGAPSGKLFF
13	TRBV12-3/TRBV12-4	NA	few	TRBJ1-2	TGTGCCAGCAGTTACCGGTTTGGGGATGGCTACACCTTC	CASSYRFGDGYTF
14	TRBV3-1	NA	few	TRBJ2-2	TGTGCCAGCAGCCAAGTCGGGGGGCTCGGGGAGCTGTTTTTT	CASSQVGGLGELFF
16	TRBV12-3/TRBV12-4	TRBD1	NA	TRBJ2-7	TGTGCCAGCAGCAAACTGTCCGCCGGGACAGCCTACGAGCAGTACTTC	CASSKLSAGTAYEQYF
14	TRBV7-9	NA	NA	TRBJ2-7	TGTGCCAGCAGCCCAACGACAGGCACCTACGAGCAGTACTTC	CASSPTTGTYEQYF
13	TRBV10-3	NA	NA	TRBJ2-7	TGTGCCATCAGTCCGGGGGTCGCCGGGGAGCAGTACTTC	CAISPGVAGEQYF
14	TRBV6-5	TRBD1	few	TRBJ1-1	TGTGCCAGCAGCTGGGACAGGGAGAACACTGAAGCTTTCTTT	CASSWDRENTEAFF
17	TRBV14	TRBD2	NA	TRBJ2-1	TGTGCCAGCAGCCAACCTAGCGGGTTGAGCTCCTACAATGAGCAGTTCTTC	CASSQPSGLSSYNEQFF
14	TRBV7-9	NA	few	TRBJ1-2	TGTGCCAGCAGCTTTCCAACAGCTAACTATGGCTACACCTTC	CASSFPTANYGYTF
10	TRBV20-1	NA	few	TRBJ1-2	TGCAGTGCTCCCCCGGCCGGCTACACCTTC	CSAPPAGYTF
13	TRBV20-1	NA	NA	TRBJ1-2	TGCAGTGCTTATCCGGCAGCTAACTATGGCTACACCTTC	CSAYPAANYGYTF
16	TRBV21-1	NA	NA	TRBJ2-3	TGTGCCAGCAGATGGACGGCGGGGGCGCGCACAGATACGCAGTATTTT	CASRWTAGARTDTQYF
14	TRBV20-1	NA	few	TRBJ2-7	TGCAGTGCCTACCGGACGGATGGGGGTGACGAGCAGTACTTC	CSAYRTDGGDEQYF
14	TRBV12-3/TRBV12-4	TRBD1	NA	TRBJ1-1	TGTGCCAGCAGTTTAACAGGGGGACCTACTGAAGCTTTCTTT	CASSLTGGPTEAFF
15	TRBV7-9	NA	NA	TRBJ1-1	TGTGCCAGCAGCTTAGGGGGGGCCTCGAACACTGAAGCTTTCTTT	CASSLGGASNTEAFF
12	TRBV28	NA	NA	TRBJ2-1	TGTGCCAGCAGTTCGGTTAGTAATGAGCAGTTCTTC	CASSSVSNEQFF
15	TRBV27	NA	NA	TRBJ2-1	TGTGCCAGCAGTTTAGACGGGCCTCTTGATAATGAGCAGTTCTTC	CASSLDGPLDNEQFF